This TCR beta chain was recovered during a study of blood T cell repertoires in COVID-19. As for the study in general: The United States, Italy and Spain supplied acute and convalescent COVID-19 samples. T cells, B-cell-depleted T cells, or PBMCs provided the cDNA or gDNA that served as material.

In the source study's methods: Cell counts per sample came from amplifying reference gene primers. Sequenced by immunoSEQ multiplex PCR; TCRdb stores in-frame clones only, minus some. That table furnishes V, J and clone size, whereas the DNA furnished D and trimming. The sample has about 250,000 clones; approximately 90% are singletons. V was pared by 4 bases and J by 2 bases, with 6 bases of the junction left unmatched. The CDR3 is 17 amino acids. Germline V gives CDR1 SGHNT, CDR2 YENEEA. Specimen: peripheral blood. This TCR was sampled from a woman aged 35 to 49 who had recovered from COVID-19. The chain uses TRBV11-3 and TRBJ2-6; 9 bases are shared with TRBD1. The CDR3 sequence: CASSYGQGMAGANVLTF. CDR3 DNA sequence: TGTGCCAGCAGCTACGGACAGGGGATGGCTGGGGCCAACGTCCTGACTTTC.